What follows describes a single T cell receptor (beta chain). Its specificity is unknown. At one end the junction does not follow the germline gene, possibly because of a read error. Germline assignment: CDR1 MDHEN and CDR2 SYDVKM. The CDR3 spans 13 residues. TCRdb ran MiXCR on the PCR reads and lists one entry per CDR3 protein. Found here are 460,000 or so distinct CDR3 sequences, over 20% of them singletons; the top ten hold around 0.86%. These data originate in a study of molecular identifiers for immune sequencing clone quantification. Study-wide findings and caveats: In cases of identical TCR molecules sharing a barcode, highly expanded clone sizes could be underestimated. Whereas naive cells kept under 1% of molecules in clones above 20 RNA copies, such clones held over 97% in effectors.

Input material: naive CD8+ T cells from blood, with Jurkat cell RNA spiked in. Subset described: FACS-sorted CD8+CD4-CCR7+CD45RA+ naive T cells. The genes are TRBV28 and TRBJ2-7, with a tentative D call TRBD1 (5 bases). The TCR was taken from a human donor in good health. Some libraries in this study had Jurkat cell RNA spiked in. CDR3 sequence reads: CVSSFGHSYEQYF. The DNA of the CDR3 is TGTGTCAGCAGTTTCGGACATTCCTACGAGCAGTACTTC.